These 17 T cell receptor beta chains were all obtained from the same sample, sequenced in a study of T cells of healthy individuals. TCRdb reprocessed the 5' RACE reads via MiXCR and lists one record per CDR3 protein. The profile covers around 80,000 distinct CDR3 sequences, with approximately 5.4% appearing a single time and around 7.6% taken by the ten largest. These TCRs come from a female donor in good health.

This clonotype was seen repeatedly, ten times or more. The chain recombines TRBV30 with TRBJ2-1; the match to TRBD2 covers 8 bases. Germline values: CDR1 GTSNPN, CDR2 SVGIG (reference sequence). J lost 9 bases, V lost 4 bases, and 8 bases had no gene match. The CDR3 covers 13 residues. The CDR3 nucleotides read TGTGCCTGGAAGCCGGGAGGGCCCGGTGAGCAGTTCTTC. It translates to CAWKPGGPGEQFF. Drawing the rest from reference TRBV30 and TRBJ2-1, the complete variable domain is SQTIHQWPATLVQPVGSPLSLECTVEGTSNPNLYWYRQAAGRGLQLLFYSVGIGQISSEVPQNLSASRPQDRQFILSSKKLLLSDSGFYLCAWKPGGPGEQFFGPGTRLTVL.

This clonotype was seen many times. The chain uses TRBV6-5 and TRBJ2-2; 8 bases line up with TRBD1. The CDR3 runs to 17 residues. Trimming took 0 bases from V and 0 from J; bases not matched to a gene: 3. The V gene's germline CDR1 is MNHEY and CDR2 SVGAGI. Written as DNA, the CDR3 is TGTGCCAGCAGTTACTCGACAGGGGACCCGAACACCGGGGAGCTGTTTTTT. Translating gives CASSYSTGDPNTGELFF.

The chain links TRBV11-2 to TRBJ1-1; D gene ambiguous. V was pared by 4 bases and J by 5 bases, with 14 bases between. Germline assignment: CDR1 SGHAT and CDR2 FQNNGV. This CDR3 region has 14 residues. The CDR3 DNA follows: TGTGCCAGCAGCTCGATGGGATCGGGGACTGAAGCTTTCTTT. Protein sequence: CASSSMGSGTEAFF. Variable domain in full (rest from reference TRBV11-2 and TRBJ1-1): EAGVAQSPRYKIIEKRQSVAFWCNPISGHATLYWYQQILGQGPKLLIQFQNNGVVDDSQLPKDRFSAERLKGVDSTLKIQPAKLEDSAVYLCASSSMGSGTEAFFGQGTRLTVV.

This clonotype has only a few counts. This rearrangement joins TRBV18 to TRBJ2-5; D is possibly TRBD2 (5 bases). CDR1 is KGHSH and CDR2 is LQKENI in the germline V gene. This CDR3 has 14 amino acids. The V and J ends lost 3 bases and 10 bases respectively, with 18 bases between them. CDR3 coding DNA: TGTGCCAGCTCACCCTTGGACTCTTCAGAAGGCCAGTACTTC. This codes for CASSPLDSSEGQYF.

The table lists this clonotype with many counts. V and J are TRBV7-9 and TRBJ1-1; a weak D match, TRBD1 (6 bases). Per the germline V gene, CDR1 is SEHNR and CDR2 is FQNEAQ (reference sequence). The CDR3 covers 14 residues. V was shortened by 5 bases and J by 1 base, with 11 bases between the two germline ends. The CDR3 spells CASSEPTGNTEAFF. In DNA form, the CDR3 reads TGTGCCAGCAGCGAGCCGACAGGGAACACTGAAGCTTTCTTT.

This clonotype was seen repeatedly, ten times or more. V usage is TRBV28 and J usage is TRBJ2-7; 10 bases align to TRBD2. The V gene end was trimmed by 3 bases and the J gene end by 4 bases; junction bases not matched to a gene: 9. This CDR3 comprises 16 residues. In germline, CDR1 is MDHEN, CDR2 SYDVKM. CDR3 region: CASSFLSSGRAYEQYF. DNA for the CDR3: TGTGCCAGCAGTTTCCTCTCTAGCGGGAGAGCTTACGAGCAGTACTTC.

Only a few counts were recorded for this clonotype. The chain combines TRBV11-3 with TRBJ2-5, with unresolved D. Trimming cost V 2 bases and J 0 bases, with 4 bases left between them. CDR3 length: 13 residues. The germline V gene has CDR1 SGHNT and CDR2 YENEEA. DNA of the CDR3: TGTGCCAGCAGCTTACAGCACCAAGAGACCCAGTACTTC. Protein sequence: CASSLQHQETQYF.

This clonotype was counted at least ten times. The chain has TRBV5-4 and TRBJ2-4; D might be TRBD2 (6 bases). V was clipped by 4 bases and J by 0 bases, with 20 bases between them. Germline-derived CDR1 and CDR2 are SGHNT and YYREEE (reference sequence). The CDR3 extends over 18 amino acids. In DNA form, the CDR3 reads TGTGCCAGCAGCCCAGCTTACGGGGGAGGACGAGCCAAAAACATTCAGTACTTC. It translates to CASSPAYGGGRAKNIQYF.

This clonotype was seen at least ten times. This CDR3 reads CASSLMDADTQYF. The CDR3 coding sequence is TGTGCCAGCAGCTTGATGGATGCAGATACGCAGTATTTT. This chain connects TRBV5-5 to TRBJ2-3; the D is unclear. CDR1 is SGHKS, CDR2 YYEKEE, per germline (reference sequence). The V end was cut by 1 base, the J end by 4 bases, with 7 bases between. There are 13 residues in the CDR3. Complete variable domain (other parts from reference TRBV5-5 and TRBJ2-3): DAGVTQSPTHLIKTRGQQVTLRCSPISGHKSVSWYQQVLGQGPQFIFQYYEKEERGRGNFPDRFSARQFPNYSSELNVNALLLGDSALYLCASSLMDADTQYFGPGTRLTVL.

This clonotype occurred many times. This rearrangement joins TRBV5-5 to TRBJ1-4, with D tentatively TRBD1 (6 bases). CDR1 and CDR2 (germline): SGHKS, YYEKEE (reference sequence). This CDR3 has 15 amino acids. The germline V and J ends were trimmed by 0 bases and 7 bases, with 13 bases remaining between them. Here the CDR3 reads CASSLAWGPGEKLFF. The CDR3 DNA follows: TGTGCCAGCAGCTTGGCCTGGGGGCCTGGTGAAAAACTGTTTTTT.

This clonotype has only a few counts. V and J are TRBV5-6 and TRBJ1-2; 8 bases are shared with TRBD1. After removal of 4 bases from V and 4 bases from J, the junction contained 0 bases not matched to a gene. The CDR3 is 12 residues long. The germline V gene has CDR1 SGHDT and CDR2 YYEEEE. DNA of the CDR3: TGTGCCAGCAGCACAGGGGGCTATGGCTACACCTTC. Translating it yields CASSTGGYGYTF.

In regard to this clonotype: A clone one base away is much larger, so this may be a read error. The rearrangement links TRBV5-4 to TRBJ2-7; D not resolved. V lost 4 bases, J lost 5 bases, and 13 bases lay in between. The CDR3 contains 13 residues. Germline CDR1 SGHNT, CDR2 YYREEE (reference sequence). CDR3 nucleotides: TGTGCCAGCAGCCGGATTACACAGCACGAGCAGTACTTC. This gives the protein CASSRITQHEQYF.

As to this clonotype: A much larger clone lies one base from this, so it may be a read error. The J gene is TRBJ2-6, the V gene TRBV4-3; 8 bases map to TRBD2. This CDR3 has 20 residues. Germline loops: CDR1 LGHNA, CDR2 YSLEER. This CDR3 is CDSSQEHTSGPDSGANVLTF. The CDR3 DNA follows: TGCGACAGCAGCCAAGAGCACACTAGCGGTCCAGACTCTGGGGCCAACGTCCTGACTTTC.

This clonotype was found many times. In DNA form, the CDR3 reads TGTGCCAGCAGTTCGGCGGGAAGTGCGAACACTGAAGCTTTCTTT. This gives the protein CASSSAGSANTEAFF. This chain uses TRBV12-3 or TRBV12-4 with TRBJ1-1, with D uncertain. The CDR3 length is 15 residues. V lost 4 bases and J 1 base, leaving 13 bases between the germline ends.

This clonotype occurred many times. The chain is built from TRBV6-2 or TRBV6-3 and TRBJ2-6; D is uncertain. The V gene lost 4 bases and the J gene lost 2 bases, with 9 bases spanning the gap. The CDR3 runs to 15 residues. The germline gives CDR1 MNHEY, CDR2 SVGEGT. The CDR3 region has the DNA TGTGCCAGCAGTTCCTCGTTGGCTGGGGCCAACGTCCTGACTTTC. This sequence encodes CASSSSLAGANVLTF.

This clonotype was counted many times. The V call is TRBV5-1, the J call TRBJ1-5; 7 positions agree with TRBD1. Germline values: CDR1 SGHRS, CDR2 YFSETQ. V lost 2 bases to trimming and J lost 3 bases; unmatched junction nucleotides: 8. The CDR3 covers 16 residues. The CDR3 region has the DNA TGCGCCAGCAGCTTTTTCCCGGGACAGTCCAATCAGCCCCAGCATTTT. The encoded protein is CASSFFPGQSNQPQHF. The entire variable domain, with the rest obtained from reference TRBV5-1 and TRBJ1-5, is as follows: KAGVTQTPRYLIKTRGQQVTLSCSPISGHRSVSWYQQTPGQGLQFLFEYFSETQRNKGNFPGRFSGRQFSNSRSEMNVSTLELGDSALYLCASSFFPGQSNQPQHFGDGTRLSIL.

This clonotype was seen a handful of times. V and J are TRBV7-3 and TRBJ1-2; D gene unclear. Trimming stripped 3 bases from V and 7 bases from J, with 15 bases between. Germline V gene data show CDR1 as SGHTA and CDR2 as FQGTGA. The CDR3 length is 14 residues. The CDR3 bases are TGTGCCAGCAGCTTTTCCGGGGAGGAGGGTGGCTACACCTTC. Translating gives CASSFSGEEGGYTF.